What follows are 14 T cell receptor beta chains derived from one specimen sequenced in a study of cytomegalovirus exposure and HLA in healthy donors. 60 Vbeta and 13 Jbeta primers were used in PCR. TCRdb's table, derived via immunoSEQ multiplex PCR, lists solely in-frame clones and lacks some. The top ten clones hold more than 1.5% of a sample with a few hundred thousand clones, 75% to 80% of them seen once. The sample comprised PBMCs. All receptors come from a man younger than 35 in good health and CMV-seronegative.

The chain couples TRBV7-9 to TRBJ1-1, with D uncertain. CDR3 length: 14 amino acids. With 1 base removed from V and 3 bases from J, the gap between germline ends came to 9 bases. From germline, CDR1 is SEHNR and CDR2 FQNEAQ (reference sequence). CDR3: CASSLVRGDTEAFF. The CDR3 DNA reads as TGTGCCAGCAGCTTAGTTCGGGGAGACACTGAAGCTTTCTTT.

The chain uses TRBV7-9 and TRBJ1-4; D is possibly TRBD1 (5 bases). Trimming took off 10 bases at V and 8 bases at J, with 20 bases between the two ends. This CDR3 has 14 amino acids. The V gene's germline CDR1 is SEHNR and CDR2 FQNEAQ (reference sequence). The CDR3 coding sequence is TGTGCCACCCTGGTGGGGGGGACGAACGAAAAACTGTTTTTT. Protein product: CATLVGGTNEKLFF.

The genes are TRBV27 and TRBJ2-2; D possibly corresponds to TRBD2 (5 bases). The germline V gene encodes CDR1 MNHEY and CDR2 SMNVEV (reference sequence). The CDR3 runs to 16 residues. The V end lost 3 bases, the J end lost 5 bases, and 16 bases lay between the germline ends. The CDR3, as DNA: TGTGCCAGCAGTTTTGGGTCAACCGGGGTAACCGGGGAGCTGTTTTTT. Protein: CASSFGSTGVTGELFF.

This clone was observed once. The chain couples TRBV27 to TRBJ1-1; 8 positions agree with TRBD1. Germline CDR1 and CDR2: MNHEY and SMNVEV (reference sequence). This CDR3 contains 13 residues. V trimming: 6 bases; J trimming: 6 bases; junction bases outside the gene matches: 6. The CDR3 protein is CASSPDRGAEAFF. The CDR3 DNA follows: TGTGCCAGCAGCCCAGACAGGGGAGCTGAAGCTTTCTTT.

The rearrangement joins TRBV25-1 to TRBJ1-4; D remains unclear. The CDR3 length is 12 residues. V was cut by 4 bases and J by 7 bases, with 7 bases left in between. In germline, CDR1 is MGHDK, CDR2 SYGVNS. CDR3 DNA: TGTGCCAGCAGTGTTGCGGGTGAAAAACTGTTTTTT. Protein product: CASSVAGEKLFF.

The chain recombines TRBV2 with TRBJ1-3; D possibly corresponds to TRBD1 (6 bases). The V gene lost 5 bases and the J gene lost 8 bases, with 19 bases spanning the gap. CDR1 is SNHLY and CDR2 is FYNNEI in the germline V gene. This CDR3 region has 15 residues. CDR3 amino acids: CASSTRQARKDTIYF. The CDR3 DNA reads TGTGCCAGCAGTACTAGACAGGCGAGGAAAGACACCATATATTTT. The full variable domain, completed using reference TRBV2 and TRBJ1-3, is EPEVTQTPSHQVTQMGQEVILRCVPISNHLYFYWYRQILGQKVEFLVSFYNNEISEKSEIFDDQFSVERPDGSNFTLKIRSTKLEDSAMYFCASSTRQARKDTIYFGEGSWLTVV.

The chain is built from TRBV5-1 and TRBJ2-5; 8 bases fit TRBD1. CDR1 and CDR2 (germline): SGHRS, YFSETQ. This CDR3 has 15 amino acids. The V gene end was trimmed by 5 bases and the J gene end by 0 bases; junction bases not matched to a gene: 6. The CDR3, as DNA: TGCGCCAGCAGATCCGGGACAGGAAACCAAGAGACCCAGTACTTC. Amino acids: CASRSGTGNQETQYF.

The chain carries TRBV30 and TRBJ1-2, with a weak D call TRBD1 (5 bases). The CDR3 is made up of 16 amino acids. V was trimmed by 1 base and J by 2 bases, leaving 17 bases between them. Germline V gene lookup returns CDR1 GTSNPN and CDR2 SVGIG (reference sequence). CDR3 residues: CAWSDGGRRTNYGYTF. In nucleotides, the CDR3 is TGTGCCTGGAGTGACGGGGGACGCCGAACGAACTATGGCTACACCTTC.

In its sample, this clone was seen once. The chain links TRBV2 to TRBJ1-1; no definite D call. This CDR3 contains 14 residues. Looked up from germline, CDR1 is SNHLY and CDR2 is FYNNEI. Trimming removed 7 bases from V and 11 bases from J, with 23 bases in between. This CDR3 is CASKNGTNTERAFF. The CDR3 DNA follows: TGTGCCAGCAAGAACGGAACTAACACTGAACGGGCTTTCTTT.

In nucleotides, the CDR3 is TGTGCCAGCAGCCACTCGAGGAGTAGCGGGTCCACCGGGGAGCTGTTTTTT. Translating gives CASSHSRSSGSTGELFF. The J gene is TRBJ2-2, the V gene TRBV14; 7 nucleotides agree with TRBD2. J was trimmed by 4 bases and V by 3 bases; bases with no gene match: 11. Germline V CDR1 and CDR2: SGHDN, FVKESK. CDR3 length: 17 residues.

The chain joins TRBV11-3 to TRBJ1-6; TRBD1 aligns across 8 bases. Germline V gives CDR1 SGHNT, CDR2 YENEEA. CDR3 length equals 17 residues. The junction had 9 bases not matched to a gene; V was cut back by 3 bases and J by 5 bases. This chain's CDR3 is CASSFIPPGQDNSPLHF. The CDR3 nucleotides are TGTGCCAGCAGCTTCATCCCCCCGGGACAGGATAATTCACCCCTCCACTTT.

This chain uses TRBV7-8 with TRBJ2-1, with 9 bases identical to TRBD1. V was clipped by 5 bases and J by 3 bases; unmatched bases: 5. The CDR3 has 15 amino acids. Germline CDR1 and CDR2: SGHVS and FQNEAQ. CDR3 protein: CASSPRTGVYNEQFF. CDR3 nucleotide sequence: TGTGCCAGCAGCCCTAGGACAGGGGTCTACAATGAGCAGTTCTTC.

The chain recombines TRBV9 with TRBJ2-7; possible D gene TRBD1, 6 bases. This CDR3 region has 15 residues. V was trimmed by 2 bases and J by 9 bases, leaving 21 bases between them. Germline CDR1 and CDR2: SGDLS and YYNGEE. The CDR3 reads CASSVSGTPLLGQYF. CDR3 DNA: TGTGCCAGCAGCGTGTCCGGGACACCTCTTCTGGGGCAGTACTTC.

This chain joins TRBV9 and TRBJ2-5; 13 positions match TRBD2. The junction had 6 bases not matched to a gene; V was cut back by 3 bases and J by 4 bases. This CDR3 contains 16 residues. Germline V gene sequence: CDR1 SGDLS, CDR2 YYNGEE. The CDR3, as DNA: TGTGCCAGCAGCGCGACTAGCGGGGGGAAAGGAGAGACCCAGTACTTC. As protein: CASSATSGGKGETQYF. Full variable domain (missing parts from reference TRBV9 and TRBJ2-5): DSGVTQTPKHLITATGQRVTLRCSPRSGDLSVYWYQQSLDQGLQFLIQYYNGEERAKGNILERFSAQQFPDLHSELNLSSLELGDSALYFCASSATSGGKGETQYFGPGTRLLVL.